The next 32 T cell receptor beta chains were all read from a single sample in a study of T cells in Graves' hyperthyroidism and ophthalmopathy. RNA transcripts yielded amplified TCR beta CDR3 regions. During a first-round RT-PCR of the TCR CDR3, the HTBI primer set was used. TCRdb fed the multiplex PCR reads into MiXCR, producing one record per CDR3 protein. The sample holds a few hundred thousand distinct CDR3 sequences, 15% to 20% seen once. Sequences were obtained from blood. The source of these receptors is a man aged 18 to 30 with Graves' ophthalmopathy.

CDR3 amino acids: CSARTGGNTIYF. In DNA, the CDR3 is TGCAGTGCTAGGACAGGGGGAAACACCATATATTTT. V usage is TRBV20-1 and J usage is TRBJ1-3, with 7 nucleotides matching TRBD1. This CDR3 region has 12 residues. V shed 3 bases and J 4 bases; nucleotides not matched to a gene: 0. CDR1 DFQATT and CDR2 SNEGSKA come from the germline V gene (reference sequence).

This CDR3 reads CSAIRDTGELFF. Here the CDR3 DNA reads TGCAGTGCTATCAGGGACACCGGGGAGCTGTTTTTT. The chain carries TRBV20-1 and TRBJ2-2; TRBD1 is a possible D gene (5 bases). The germline CDR1 and CDR2 sequences are DFQATT and SNEGSKA (reference sequence). The CDR3 length is 12 residues. The V end was cut by 4 bases, the J end by 3 bases, with 6 bases between.

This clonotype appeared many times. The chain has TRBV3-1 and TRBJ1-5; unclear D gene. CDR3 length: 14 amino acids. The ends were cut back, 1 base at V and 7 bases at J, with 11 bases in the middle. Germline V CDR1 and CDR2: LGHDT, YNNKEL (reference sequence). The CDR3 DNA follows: TGTGCCAGCAGCCAAGTAGCTGGGAACCAGCCCCAGCATTTT. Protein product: CASSQVAGNQPQHF. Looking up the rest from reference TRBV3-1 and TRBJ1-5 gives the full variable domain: DTAVSQTPKYLVTQMGNDKSIKCEQNLGHDTMYWYKQDSKKFLKIMFSYNNKELIINETVPNRFSPKSPDKAHLNLHINSLELGDSAVYFCASSQVAGNQPQHFGDGTRLSIL.

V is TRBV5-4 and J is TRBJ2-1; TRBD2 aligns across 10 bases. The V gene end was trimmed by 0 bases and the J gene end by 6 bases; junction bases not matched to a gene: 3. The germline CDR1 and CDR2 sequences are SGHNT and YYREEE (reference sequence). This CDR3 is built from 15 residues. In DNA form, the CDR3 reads TGTGCCAGCAGCTTGGATAGCGGGGGGATCAATGAGCAGTTCTTC. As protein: CASSLDSGGINEQFF. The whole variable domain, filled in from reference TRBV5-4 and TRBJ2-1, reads ETGVTQSPTHLIKTRGQQVTLRCSSQSGHNTVSWYQQALGQGPQFIFQYYREEENGRGNFPPRFSGLQFPNYSSELNVNALELDDSALYLCASSLDSGGINEQFFGPGTRLTVL.

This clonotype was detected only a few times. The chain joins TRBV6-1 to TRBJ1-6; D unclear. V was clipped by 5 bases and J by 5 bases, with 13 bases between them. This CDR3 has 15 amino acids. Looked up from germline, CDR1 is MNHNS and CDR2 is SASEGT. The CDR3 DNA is TGTGCCAGCAGTCCAACCGGGAGAAATAATTCACCCCTCCACTTT. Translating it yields CASSPTGRNNSPLHF.

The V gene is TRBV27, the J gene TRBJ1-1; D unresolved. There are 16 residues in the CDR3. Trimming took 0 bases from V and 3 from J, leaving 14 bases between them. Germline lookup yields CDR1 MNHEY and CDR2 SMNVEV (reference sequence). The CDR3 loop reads CASSLSITGIYTEAFF. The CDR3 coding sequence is TGTGCCAGCAGTTTATCTATAACCGGGATATACACTGAAGCTTTCTTT.

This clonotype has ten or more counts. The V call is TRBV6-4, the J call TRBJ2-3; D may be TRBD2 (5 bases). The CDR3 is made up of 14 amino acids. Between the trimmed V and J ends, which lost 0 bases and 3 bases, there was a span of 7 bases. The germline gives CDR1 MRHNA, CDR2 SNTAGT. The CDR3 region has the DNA TGTGCCAGCAGTGACTCGGACTCTACAGATACGCAGTATTTT. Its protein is CASSDSDSTDTQYF.

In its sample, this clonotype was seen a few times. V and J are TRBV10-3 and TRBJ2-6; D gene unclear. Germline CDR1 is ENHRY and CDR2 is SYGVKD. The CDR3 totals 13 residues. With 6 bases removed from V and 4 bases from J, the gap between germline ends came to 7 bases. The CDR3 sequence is CAISGIGANVLTF. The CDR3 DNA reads TGTGCCATCAGCGGTATCGGGGCCAACGTCCTGACTTTC.

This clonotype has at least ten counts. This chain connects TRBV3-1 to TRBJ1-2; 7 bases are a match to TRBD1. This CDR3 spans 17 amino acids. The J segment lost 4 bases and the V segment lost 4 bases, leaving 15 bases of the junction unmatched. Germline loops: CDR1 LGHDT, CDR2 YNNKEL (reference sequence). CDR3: CASSRSNSTGRIYGYTF. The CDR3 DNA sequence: TGTGCCAGCAGCCGGTCCAACTCGACAGGGCGTATCTATGGCTACACCTTC.

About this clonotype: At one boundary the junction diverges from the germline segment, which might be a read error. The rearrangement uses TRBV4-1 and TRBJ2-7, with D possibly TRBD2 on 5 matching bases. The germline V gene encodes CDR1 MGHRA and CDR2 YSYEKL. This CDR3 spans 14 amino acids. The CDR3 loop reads CVSSQDVIRGEQYF. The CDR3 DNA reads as TGCGTCAGCAGCCAAGATGTTATCCGAGGGGAGCAGTACTTC.

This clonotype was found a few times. CDR3 DNA: TGTGCCAGTAGTATTCGGGGACCTAGGAGAAAACTGTTTTTT. Residues: CASSIRGPRRKLFF. The V gene is TRBV19, the J gene TRBJ1-4; a possible D gene is TRBD1 (5 bases). CDR1 and CDR2 from the germline V gene are LNHDA and SQIVND (reference sequence). The CDR3 contains 14 residues. The V end was cut by 3 bases, the J end by 10 bases, with 15 bases between.

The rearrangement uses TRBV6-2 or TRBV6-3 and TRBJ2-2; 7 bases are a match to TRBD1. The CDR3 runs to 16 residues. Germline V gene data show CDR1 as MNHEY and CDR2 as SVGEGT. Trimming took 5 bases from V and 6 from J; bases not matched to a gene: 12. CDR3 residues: CASSDNRDSGPGELFF. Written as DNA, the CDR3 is TGTGCCAGCAGTGACAACCGGGACAGCGGTCCCGGGGAGCTGTTTTTT.

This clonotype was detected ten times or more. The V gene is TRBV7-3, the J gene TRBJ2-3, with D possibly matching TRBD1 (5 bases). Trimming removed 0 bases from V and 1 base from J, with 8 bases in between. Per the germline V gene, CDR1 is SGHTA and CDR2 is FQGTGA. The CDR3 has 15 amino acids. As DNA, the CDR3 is TGTGCCAGCAGCTTAACAGGGGCTGGCACAGATACGCAGTATTTT. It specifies CASSLTGAGTDTQYF.

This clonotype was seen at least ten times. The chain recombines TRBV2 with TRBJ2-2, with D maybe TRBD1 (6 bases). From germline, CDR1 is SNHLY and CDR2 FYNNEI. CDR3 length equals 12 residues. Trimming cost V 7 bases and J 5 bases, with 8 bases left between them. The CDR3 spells CASTQGTGELFF. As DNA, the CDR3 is TGTGCCAGCACTCAGGGGACCGGGGAGCTGTTTTTT.

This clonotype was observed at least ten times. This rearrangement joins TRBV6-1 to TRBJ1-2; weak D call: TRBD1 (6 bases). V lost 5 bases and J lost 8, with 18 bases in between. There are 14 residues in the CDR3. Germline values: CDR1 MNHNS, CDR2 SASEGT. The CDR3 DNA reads TGTGCCAGCAGTTCCGGACAGTTCGAAGGAGGCTACACCTTC. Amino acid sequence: CASSSGQFEGGYTF.

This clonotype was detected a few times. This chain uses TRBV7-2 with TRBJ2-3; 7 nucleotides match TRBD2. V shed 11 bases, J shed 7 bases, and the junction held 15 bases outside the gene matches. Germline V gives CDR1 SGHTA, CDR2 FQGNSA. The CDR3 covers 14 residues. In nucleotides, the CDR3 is TGTGCCCACCCTGGGGGAGGGGATTGGAATACGCAGTATTTT. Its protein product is CAHPGGGDWNTQYF.

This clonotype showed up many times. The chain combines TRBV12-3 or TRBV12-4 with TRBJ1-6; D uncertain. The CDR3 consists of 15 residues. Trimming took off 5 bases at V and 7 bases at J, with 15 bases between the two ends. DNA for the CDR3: TGTGCCAGCAGTCCTTCAGGCGGGCTGAATTCACCCCTCCACTTT. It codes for CASSPSGGLNSPLHF.

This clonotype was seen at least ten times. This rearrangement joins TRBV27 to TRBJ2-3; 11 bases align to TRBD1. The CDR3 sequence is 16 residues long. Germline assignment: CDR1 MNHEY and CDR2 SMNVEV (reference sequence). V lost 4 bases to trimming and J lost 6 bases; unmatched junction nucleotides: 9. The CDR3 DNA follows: TGTGCCAGCAGTTCCGGGACAGGGGGTTTTTTGGATACGCAGTATTTT. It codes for CASSSGTGGFLDTQYF.

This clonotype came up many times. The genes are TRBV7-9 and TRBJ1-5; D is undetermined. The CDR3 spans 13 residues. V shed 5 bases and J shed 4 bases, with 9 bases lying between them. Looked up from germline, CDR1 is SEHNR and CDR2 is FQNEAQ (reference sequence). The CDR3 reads CASSPMMNQPQHF. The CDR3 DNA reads TGTGCCAGCAGCCCGATGATGAATCAGCCCCAGCATTTT.

The CDR3 spells CASSPSTGGKLSYNEQFF. CDR3 nucleotide sequence: TGTGCCAGTAGTCCATCCACAGGGGGCAAACTATCCTACAATGAGCAGTTCTTC. This rearrangement joins TRBV19 to TRBJ2-1; 9 bases map to TRBD1. V dropped 5 bases and J dropped 1; count of bases not matched to a gene: 12. The CDR3 totals 18 residues. Germline CDR1 and CDR2: LNHDA and SQIVND (reference sequence).

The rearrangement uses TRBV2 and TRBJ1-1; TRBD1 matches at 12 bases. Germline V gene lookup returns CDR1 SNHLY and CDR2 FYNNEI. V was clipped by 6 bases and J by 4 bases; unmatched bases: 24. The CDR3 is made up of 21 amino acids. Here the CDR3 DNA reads TGTGCCAGCAGCTTTCCTTCCGGGACAGGGGGCGAATTACAGCCGGGCACTGAAGCTTTCTTT. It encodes CASSFPSGTGGELQPGTEAFF.

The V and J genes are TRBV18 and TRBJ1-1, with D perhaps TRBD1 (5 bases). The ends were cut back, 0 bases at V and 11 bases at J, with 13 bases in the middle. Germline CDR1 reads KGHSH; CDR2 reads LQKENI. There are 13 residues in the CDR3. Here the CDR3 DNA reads TGTGCCAGCTCACCACCCCAGGTTGGGGACGCTTTCTTT. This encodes CASSPPQVGDAFF.

The CDR3 DNA is TGTGCCAGCACCCACACCGTTTCGGCACCGAGGAACTATGGCTACACCTTC. Protein: CASTHTVSAPRNYGYTF. This chain connects TRBV6-1 to TRBJ1-2; D is unclear. The CDR3 has 17 residues. V lost 7 bases, J lost 2 bases, and 23 bases lay in between. Germline V gene sequence: CDR1 MNHNS, CDR2 SASEGT.

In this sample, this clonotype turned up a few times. CDR3 loop: CASSEWGSLGYSNQPQHF. Here the CDR3 DNA reads TGTGCCAGCAGTGAATGGGGATCCCTCGGTTATAGCAATCAGCCCCAGCATTTT. This sequence joins TRBV2 and TRBJ1-5, with no clear D. The CDR3 is 18 amino acids. Looked up from germline, CDR1 is SNHLY and CDR2 is FYNNEI. The V and J ends lost 2 bases and 0 bases respectively, with 17 bases between them.

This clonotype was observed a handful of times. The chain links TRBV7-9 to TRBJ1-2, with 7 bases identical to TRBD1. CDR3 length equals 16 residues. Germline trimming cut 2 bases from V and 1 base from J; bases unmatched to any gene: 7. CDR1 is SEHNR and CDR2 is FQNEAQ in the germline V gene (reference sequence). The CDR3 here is CASSLLTGRGNYGYTF. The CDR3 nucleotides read TGTGCCAGCAGCTTACTGACAGGGCGGGGTAACTATGGCTACACCTTC.

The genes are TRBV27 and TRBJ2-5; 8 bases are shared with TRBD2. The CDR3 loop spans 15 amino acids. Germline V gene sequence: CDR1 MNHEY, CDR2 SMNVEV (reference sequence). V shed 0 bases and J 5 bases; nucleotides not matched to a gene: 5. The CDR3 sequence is CASSLSGLAWETQYF. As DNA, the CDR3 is TGTGCCAGCAGTTTATCAGGACTAGCTTGGGAGACCCAGTACTTC.

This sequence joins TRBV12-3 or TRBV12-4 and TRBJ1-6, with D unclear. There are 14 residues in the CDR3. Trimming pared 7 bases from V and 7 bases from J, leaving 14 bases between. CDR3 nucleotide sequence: TGTGCCAGCAAAAATACACCGGGCAATTCACCCCTCCACTTT. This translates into CASKNTPGNSPLHF.

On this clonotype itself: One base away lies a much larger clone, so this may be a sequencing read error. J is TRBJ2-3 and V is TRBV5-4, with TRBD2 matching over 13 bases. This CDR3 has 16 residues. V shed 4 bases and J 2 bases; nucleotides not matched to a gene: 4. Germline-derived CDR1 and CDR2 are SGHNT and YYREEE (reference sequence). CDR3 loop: CASSTGLAGITDTQYF. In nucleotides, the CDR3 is TGTGCCAGCAGCACGGGACTAGCGGGGATCACAGATACGCAGTATTTT.

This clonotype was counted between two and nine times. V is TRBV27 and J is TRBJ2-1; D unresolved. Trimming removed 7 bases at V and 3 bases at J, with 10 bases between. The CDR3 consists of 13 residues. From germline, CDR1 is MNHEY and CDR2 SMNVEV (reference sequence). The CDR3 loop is CASTPRSYNEQFF. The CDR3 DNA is TGTGCCAGCACCCCTAGGAGCTACAATGAGCAGTTCTTC.

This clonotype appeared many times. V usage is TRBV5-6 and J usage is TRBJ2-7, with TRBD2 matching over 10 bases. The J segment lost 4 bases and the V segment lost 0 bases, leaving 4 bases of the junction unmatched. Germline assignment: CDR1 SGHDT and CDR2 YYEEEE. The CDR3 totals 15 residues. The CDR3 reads CASSLGGLAYYEQYF. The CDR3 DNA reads TGTGCCAGCAGCTTGGGGGGACTAGCGTATTACGAGCAGTACTTC.

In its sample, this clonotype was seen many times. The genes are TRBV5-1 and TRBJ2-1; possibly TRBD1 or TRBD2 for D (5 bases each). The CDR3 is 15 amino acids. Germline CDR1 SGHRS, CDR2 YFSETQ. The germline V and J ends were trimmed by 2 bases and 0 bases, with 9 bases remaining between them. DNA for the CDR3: TGCGCCAGCAGCTTAGGGACGAGCTCCTACAATGAGCAGTTCTTC. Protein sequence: CASSLGTSSYNEQFF.

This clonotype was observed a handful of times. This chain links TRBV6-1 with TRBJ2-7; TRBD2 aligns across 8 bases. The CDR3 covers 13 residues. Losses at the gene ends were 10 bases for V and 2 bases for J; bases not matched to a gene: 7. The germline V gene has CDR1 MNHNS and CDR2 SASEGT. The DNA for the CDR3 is TGTGCCACCCGAGCGGGGGCCGCCTACGAGCAGTACTTC. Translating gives CATRAGAAYEQYF.